This TCR beta chain derives from a study of T cell changes during pregnancy in multiple sclerosis. Produced via immunoSEQ multiplex PCR; TCRdb's table is partial and in-frame only. The sample lists about 39,000 clones; 90% to 95% were seen once. This CDR3 spans 16 amino acids. Germline lookup yields CDR1 LNHDA and CDR2 SQIVND (reference sequence). V dropped 0 bases and J dropped 6 bases, with 15 bases sitting between them. The chain couples TRBV19 to TRBJ1-5, with D possibly TRBD1 on 5 matching bases. The sample here was CD4+ T cells from peripheral blood mononuclear cells, taken after pregnancy. The receptor was isolated from a female donor with multiple sclerosis, enrolled in a pregnancy study. The CDR3 region has the DNA TGTGCCAGTAGTATAGATAGCGGGGGGTTCGGTCAGCCCCAGCATTTT. It is translated as CASSIDSGGFGQPQHF.